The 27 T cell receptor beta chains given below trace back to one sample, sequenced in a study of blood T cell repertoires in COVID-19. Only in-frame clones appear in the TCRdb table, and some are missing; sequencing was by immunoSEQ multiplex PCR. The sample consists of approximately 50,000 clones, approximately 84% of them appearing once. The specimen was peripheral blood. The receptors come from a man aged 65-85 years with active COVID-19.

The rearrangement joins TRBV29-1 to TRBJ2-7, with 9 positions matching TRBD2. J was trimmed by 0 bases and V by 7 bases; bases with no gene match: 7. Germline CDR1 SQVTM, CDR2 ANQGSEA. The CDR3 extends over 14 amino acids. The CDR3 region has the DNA TGCAGCGCGGGAGATAGCGGGAGCTCCTACGAGCAGTACTTC. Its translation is CSAGDSGSSYEQYF.

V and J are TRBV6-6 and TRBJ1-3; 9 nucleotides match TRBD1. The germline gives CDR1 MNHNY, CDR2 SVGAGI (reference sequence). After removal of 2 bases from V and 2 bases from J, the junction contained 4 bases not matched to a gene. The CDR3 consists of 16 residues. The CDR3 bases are TGTGCCAGCAGTTACCACCGGGACAGGGCTGGAAACACCATATATTTT. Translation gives CASSYHRDRAGNTIYF.

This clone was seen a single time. The CDR3 sequence: CATSRGLDQETQYF. The CDR3 DNA sequence: TGTGCCACCAGCAGAGGACTGGATCAAGAGACCCAGTACTTC. This sequence joins TRBV15 and TRBJ2-5; D call uncertain. Deletions cut 1 base from V and 2 bases from J, with 8 bases between. The CDR3 covers 14 residues. The germline V gene has CDR1 LNHNV and CDR2 YYDKDF (reference sequence).

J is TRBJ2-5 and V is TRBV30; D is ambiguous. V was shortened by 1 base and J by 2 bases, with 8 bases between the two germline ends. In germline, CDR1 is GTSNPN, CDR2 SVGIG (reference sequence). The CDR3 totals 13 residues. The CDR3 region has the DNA TGTGCCTGGAGTGAGTTCGGTCAAGAGACCCAGTACTTC. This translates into CAWSEFGQETQYF.

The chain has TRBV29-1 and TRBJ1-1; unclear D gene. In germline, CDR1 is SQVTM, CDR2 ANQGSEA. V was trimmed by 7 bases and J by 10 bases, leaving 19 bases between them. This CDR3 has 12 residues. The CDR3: CSGKGGIEGAFF. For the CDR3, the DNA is TGCAGCGGAAAAGGAGGAATTGAGGGAGCTTTCTTT.

Here the CDR3 reads CASSQGAGGDYGYTF. The CDR3 DNA follows: TGTGCCAGCAGCCAAGGGGCAGGGGGAGACTATGGCTACACCTTC. The V and J genes are TRBV14 and TRBJ1-2, with 7 bases fitting TRBD1. With V trimmed by 1 base and J by 3 bases, 5 bases remained unmatched. CDR1 and CDR2 from the germline V gene are SGHDN and FVKESK. The CDR3 has 15 amino acids.

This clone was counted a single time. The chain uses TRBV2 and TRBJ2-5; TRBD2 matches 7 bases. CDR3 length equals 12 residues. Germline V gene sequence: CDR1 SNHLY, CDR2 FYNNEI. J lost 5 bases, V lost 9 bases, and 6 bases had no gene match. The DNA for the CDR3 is TGTGCCAGTGCGGGAGTGGGGGAGACCCAGTACTTC. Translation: CASAGVGETQYF.

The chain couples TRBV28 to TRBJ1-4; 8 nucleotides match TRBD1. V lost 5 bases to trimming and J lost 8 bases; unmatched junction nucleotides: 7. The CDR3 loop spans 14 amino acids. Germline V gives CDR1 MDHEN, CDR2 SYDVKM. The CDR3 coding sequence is TGTGCCAGCAGTGGTCAGGGGGCTGGGGAAAAACTGTTTTTT. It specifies CASSGQGAGEKLFF.

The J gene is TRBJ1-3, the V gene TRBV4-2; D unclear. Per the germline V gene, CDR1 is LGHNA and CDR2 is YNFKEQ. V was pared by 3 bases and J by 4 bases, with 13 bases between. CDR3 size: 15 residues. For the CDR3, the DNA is TGTGCCAGCAGCCAGGAGGGCCAATTGGGAAACACCATATATTTT. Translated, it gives CASSQEGQLGNTIYF.

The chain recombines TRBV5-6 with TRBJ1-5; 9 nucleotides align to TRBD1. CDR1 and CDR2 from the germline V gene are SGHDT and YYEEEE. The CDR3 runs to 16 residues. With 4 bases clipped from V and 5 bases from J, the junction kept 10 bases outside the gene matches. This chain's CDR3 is CASSTGGGTGYQPQHF. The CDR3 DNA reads TGTGCCAGCAGCACTGGGGGCGGGACAGGGTATCAGCCCCAGCATTTT.

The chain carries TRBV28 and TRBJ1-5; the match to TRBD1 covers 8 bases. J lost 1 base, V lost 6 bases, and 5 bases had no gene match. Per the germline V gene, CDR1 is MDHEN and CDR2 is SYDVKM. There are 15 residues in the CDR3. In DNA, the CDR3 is TGTGCCAGCAGACTACAGGGGGTGAGCAATCAGCCCCAGCATTTT. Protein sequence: CASRLQGVSNQPQHF.

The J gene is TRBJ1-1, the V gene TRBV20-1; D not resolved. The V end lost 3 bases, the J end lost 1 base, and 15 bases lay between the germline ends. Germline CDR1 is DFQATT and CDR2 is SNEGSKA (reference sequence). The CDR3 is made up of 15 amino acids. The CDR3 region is CSASAGRRENTEAFF. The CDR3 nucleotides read TGCAGTGCTAGTGCCGGGCGGAGGGAGAACACTGAAGCTTTCTTT.

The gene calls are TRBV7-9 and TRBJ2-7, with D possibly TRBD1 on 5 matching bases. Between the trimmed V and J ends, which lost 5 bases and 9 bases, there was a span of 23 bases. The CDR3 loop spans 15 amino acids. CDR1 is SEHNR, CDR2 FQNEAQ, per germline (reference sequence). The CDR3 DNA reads TGTGCCAGCAGCCCCGACAGAGACTTGAGATTCGGGCAGTACTTC. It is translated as CASSPDRDLRFGQYF.

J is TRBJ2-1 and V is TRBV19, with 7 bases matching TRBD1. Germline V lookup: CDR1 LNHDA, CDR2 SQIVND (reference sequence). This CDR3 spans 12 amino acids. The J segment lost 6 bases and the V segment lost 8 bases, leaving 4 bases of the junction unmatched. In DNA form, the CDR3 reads TGTGCCAGTGAGGCAGGGGGCAATGAGCAGTTCTTC. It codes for CASEAGGNEQFF.

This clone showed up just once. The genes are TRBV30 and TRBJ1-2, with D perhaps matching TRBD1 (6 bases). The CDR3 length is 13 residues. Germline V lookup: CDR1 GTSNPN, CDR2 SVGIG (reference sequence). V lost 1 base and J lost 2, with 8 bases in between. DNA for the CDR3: TGTGCCTGGAGTGCGCAGGGGAACTATGGCTACACCTTC. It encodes CAWSAQGNYGYTF.

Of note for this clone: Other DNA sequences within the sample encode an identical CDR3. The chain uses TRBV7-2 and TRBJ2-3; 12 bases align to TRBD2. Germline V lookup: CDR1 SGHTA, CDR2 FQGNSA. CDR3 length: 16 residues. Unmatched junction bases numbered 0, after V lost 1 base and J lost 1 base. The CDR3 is CASSLGLAGGTDTQYF. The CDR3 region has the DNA TGTGCCAGCAGCTTAGGACTAGCGGGAGGCACAGATACGCAGTATTTT. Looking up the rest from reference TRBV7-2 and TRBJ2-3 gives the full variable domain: GAGVSQSPSNKVTEKGKDVELRCDPISGHTALYWYRQSLGQGLEFLIYFQGNSAPDKSGLPSDRFSAERTGGSVSTLTIQRTQQEDSAVYLCASSLGLAGGTDTQYFGPGTRLTVL.

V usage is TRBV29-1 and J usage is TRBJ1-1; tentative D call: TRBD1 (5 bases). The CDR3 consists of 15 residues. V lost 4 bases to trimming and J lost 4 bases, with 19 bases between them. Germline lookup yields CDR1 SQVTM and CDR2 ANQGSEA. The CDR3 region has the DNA TGCAGCGTTGCGGGGGATACGGGGGTGGTCACTGAAGCTTTCTTT. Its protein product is CSVAGDTGVVTEAFF.

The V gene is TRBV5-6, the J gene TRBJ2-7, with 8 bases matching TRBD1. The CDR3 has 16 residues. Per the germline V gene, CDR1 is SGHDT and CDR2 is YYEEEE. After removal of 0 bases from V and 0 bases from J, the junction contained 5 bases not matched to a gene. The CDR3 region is CASSLGQGRSSYEQYF. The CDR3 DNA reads TGTGCCAGCAGCTTGGGACAGGGGAGGAGCTCCTACGAGCAGTACTTC. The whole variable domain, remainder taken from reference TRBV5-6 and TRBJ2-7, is DAGVTQSPTHLIKTRGQQVTLRCSPKSGHDTVSWYQQALGQGPQFIFQYYEEEERQRGNFPDRFSGHQFPNYSSELNVNALLLGDSALYLCASSLGQGRSSYEQYFGPGTRLTVT.

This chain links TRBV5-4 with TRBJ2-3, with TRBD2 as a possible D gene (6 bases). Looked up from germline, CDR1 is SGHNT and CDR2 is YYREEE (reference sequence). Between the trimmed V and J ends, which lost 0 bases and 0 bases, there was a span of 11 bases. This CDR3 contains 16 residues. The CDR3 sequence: CASSLGGSGSTDTQYF. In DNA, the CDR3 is TGTGCCAGCAGCTTGGGGGGTAGCGGAAGCACAGATACGCAGTATTTT.

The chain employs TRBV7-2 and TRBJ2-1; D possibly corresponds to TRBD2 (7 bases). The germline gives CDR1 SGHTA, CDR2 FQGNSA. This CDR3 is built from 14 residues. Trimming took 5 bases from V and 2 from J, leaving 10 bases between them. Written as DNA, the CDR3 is TGTGCCAGCAGCCAGGGGACTACCTACAATGAGCAGTTCTTC. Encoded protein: CASSQGTTYNEQFF.

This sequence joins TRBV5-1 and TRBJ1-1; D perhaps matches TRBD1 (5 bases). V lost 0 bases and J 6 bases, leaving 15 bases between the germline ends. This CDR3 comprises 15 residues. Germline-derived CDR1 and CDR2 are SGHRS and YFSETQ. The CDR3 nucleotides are TGCGCCAGCAGCTTGGTGCGGGGGTCGGGGGCTGAAGCTTTCTTT. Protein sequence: CASSLVRGSGAEAFF.

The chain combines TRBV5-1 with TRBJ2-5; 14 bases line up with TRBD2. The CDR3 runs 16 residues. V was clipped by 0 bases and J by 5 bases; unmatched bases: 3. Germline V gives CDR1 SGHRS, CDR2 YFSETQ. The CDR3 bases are TGCGCCAGCAGCTTGGGACTAGCGGGAGGGCCGGAGACCCAGTACTTC. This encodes CASSLGLAGGPETQYF.

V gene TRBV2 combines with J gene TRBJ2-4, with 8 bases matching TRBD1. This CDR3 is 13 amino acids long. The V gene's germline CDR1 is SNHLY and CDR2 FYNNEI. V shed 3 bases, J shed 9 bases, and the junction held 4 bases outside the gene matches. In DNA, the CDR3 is TGTGCCAGCAGTGACCGGGACAGGTCCATTCAGTACTTC. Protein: CASSDRDRSIQYF.

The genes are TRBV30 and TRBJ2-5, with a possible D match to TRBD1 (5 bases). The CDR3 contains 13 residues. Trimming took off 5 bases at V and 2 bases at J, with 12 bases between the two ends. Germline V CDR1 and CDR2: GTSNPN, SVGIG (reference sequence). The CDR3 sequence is CAWAPGFQETQYF. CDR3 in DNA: TGTGCCTGGGCCCCAGGGTTTCAAGAGACCCAGTACTTC.

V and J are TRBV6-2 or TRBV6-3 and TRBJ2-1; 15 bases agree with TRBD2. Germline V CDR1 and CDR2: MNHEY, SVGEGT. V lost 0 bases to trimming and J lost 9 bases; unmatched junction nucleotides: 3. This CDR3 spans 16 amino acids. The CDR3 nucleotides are TGTGCCAGCAGTTACTCGGGACTAGCGGGGGGAGGTGAGCAGTTCTTC. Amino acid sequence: CASSYSGLAGGGEQFF.

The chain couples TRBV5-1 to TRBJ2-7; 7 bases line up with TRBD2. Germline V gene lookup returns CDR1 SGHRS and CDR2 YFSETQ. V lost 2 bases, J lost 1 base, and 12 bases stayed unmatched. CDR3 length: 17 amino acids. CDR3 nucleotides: TGCGCCAGCAGCTTACGGGATTCGAGCGGGGAGTCCTACGAGCAGTACTTC. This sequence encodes CASSLRDSSGESYEQYF.

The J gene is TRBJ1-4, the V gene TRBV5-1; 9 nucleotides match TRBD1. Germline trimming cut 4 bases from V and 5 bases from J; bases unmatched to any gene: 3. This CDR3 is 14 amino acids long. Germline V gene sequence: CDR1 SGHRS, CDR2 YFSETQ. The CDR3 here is CASSDDRGNEKLFF. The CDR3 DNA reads TGCGCCAGCAGCGACGACAGGGGGAATGAAAAACTGTTTTTT.